The rows below give T cell receptor beta chains drawn from one sample of a study of cytomegalovirus exposure and HLA in healthy donors. Some clones are missing from TCRdb's copy, which holds only in-frame ones; the method was immunoSEQ multiplex PCR. The sample has roughly 290,000 clones, around 90% seen once; the top ten hold around 2.1%. Sequenced input: PBMCs. These TCRs come from a woman aged 18-29 years in good health and CMV-seronegative. Each CDR3 is given with its conserved first and last residue. D genes are given only for firm matches. Expanded clones are given a class, and other clones once, few, many or no size at all.

>TRBV30|once|TRBJ2-7|TRBD2
CAWARLAGTYEQYF
TGTGCCTGGGCCAGACTAGCGGGGACCTACGAGCAGTACTTC
>TRBV11-1|.|TRBJ2-5|.
CASSAIDIQETQYF
TGTGCCAGCAGCGCTATTGACATCCAAGAGACCCAGTACTTC
>TRBV9|.|TRBJ2-1|.
CASSVLKGGASYNEQFF
TGTGCCAGCAGCGTACTCAAGGGGGGGGCCTCCTACAATGAGCAGTTCTTC
>TRBV19|.|TRBJ2-7|TRBD1
CASRRSSGQSSYEQYF
TGTGCCAGTAGGAGGTCTTCGGGACAGAGCTCCTACGAGCAGTACTTC
>TRBV5-3|.|TRBJ2-7|TRBD1
CARSLKGQDYEQYF
TGTGCCAGAAGCTTGAAGGGACAGGACTACGAGCAGTACTTC
>TRBV2|.|TRBJ2-3|.
CASSGSPERWDTQYF
TGTGCCAGCAGTGGATCTCCGGAGCGGTGGGATACGCAGTATTTT
>TRBV20-1|once|TRBJ2-1|.
CSAPRGNEQFF
TGCAGTGCCCCGCGGGGCAATGAGCAGTTCTTC
>TRBV29-1|.|TRBJ2-2|TRBD1
CSVTGQAYANTGELFF
TGCAGCGTTACGGGACAGGCCTACGCGAACACCGGGGAGCTGTTTTTT
>TRBV10-3|.|TRBJ1-2|.
CAISEQGTLGYTF
TGTGCCATCAGTGAACAAGGGACTCTGGGCTACACCTTC
>TRBV19|.|TRBJ1-1|.
CASSQGGGTEAFF
TGTGCCAGTAGTCAAGGGGGGGGCACTGAAGCTTTCTTT
>TRBV5-6|.|TRBJ1-1|TRBD1
CASGQGTGTLEAFF
TGTGCCAGCGGCCAAGGGACAGGGACGCTTGAAGCTTTCTTT
>TRBV7-6|.|TRBJ1-2|TRBD1
CASSLVQGQNYGYTF
TGTGCCAGCAGCTTAGTACAGGGACAGAACTATGGCTACACCTTC
>TRBV4-1|few|TRBJ1-5|TRBD1
CASSQEPGQGNQPQHF
TGCGCCAGCAGCCAAGAACCGGGACAGGGGAATCAGCCCCAGCATTTT
>TRBV9|.|TRBJ2-7|.
CASSVSPAPLREQYF
TGTGCCAGCAGCGTATCCCCGGCCCCTTTGCGGGAGCAGTACTTC
>TRBV7-9|.|TRBJ1-1|.
CASSALAGPEAFF
TGTGCCAGCTCTGCATTGGCAGGGCCTGAAGCTTTCTTT
>TRBV6-6|.|TRBJ2-2|.
CASSYRGGDTGELFF
TGTGCCAGCAGTTACCGGGGTGGGGACACCGGGGAGCTGTTTTTT
>TRBV5-1|.|TRBJ2-7|.
CASRGDYEQYF
TGCGCCAGCAGAGGAGACTACGAGCAGTACTTC
>TRBV21-1|.|TRBJ2-2|.
CASSKVELNNTGELFF
TGTGCCAGCAGCAAAGTGGAGCTGAATAACACCGGGGAGCTGTTTTTT
>TRBV19|.|TRBJ1-5|.
CASSIGHISNQPQHF
TGTGCCAGTAGTATAGGACATATTAGCAATCAGCCCCAGCATTTT
>TRBV2|.|TRBJ1-1|.
CASTGDTEAFF
TGTGCCAGCACGGGGGACACTGAAGCTTTCTTT
>TRBV5-4|.|TRBJ2-3|TRBD2
CASSPHSAGLAGADTQYF
TGTGCCAGCAGCCCCCACTCTGCGGGACTAGCGGGGGCAGATACGCAGTATTTT
>TRBV5-1|.|TRBJ1-2|TRBD1
CASSLAPQGAGYGYTF
TGCGCCAGCAGCTTGGCGCCACAGGGGGCAGGCTATGGCTACACCTTC
>TRBV9|once|TRBJ2-3|.
CASSVAPQQGDTQYF
TGTGCCAGCAGCGTAGCGCCCCAACAGGGAGATACGCAGTATTTT
>TRBV30|.|TRBJ1-4|.
CAWSVPGEKLFF
TGTGCCTGGAGTGTACCGGGTGAAAAACTGTTTTTT
>TRBV27|once|TRBJ2-1|TRBD2
CASSLLAGGYNEQFF
TGTGCCAGCAGTTTATTAGCGGGGGGGTACAATGAGCAGTTCTTC
>TRBV11-2|.|TRBJ2-2|.
CASSSRGMGDPNTGELFF
TGTGCCAGCAGCTCCCGGGGGATGGGCGACCCAAACACCGGGGAGCTGTTTTTT